The rows below give T cell receptor beta chains drawn from one sample of a study of OX40 agonist ivuxolimab in advanced cancers. TCRdb's copy holds only in-frame clones and misses some; the assay was immunoSEQ multiplex PCR. The data contain about 64,000 clones, approximately 80% of them singletons. The sample was CD4+ or CD8+ T cells sorted from blood, taken in a trial of the OX40 agonist ivuxolimab. These receptors were collected from an adult with an advanced solid tumor such as melanoma, head and neck, liver or kidney cancer. Each CDR3 is given with its conserved first and last residue. Fields, in order: J gene, clone size, V gene, CDR3 protein. Clone size is shown for a subset of rows, as once, few, many or a class of expanded clone.

TRBJ2-5	NA	TRBV11-1	CASSLGETQYF
TRBJ2-2	NA	TRBV9	CASSVGRSGELFF
TRBJ2-2	NA	TRBV11-2	CASSLTGELFF
TRBJ2-2	NA	TRBV4-1	CASSQDAKRRTNTGELFF
TRBJ2-3	once	TRBV5-6	CASSLSPAGDTQYF
TRBJ1-2	NA	TRBV19	CASTIGGKDYGYTF
TRBJ1-5	few	TRBV2	CASSEGTTADQPQHF
TRBJ2-7	NA	TRBV13	CASSFLAGEGTYEQYF
TRBJ2-1	NA	TRBV18	CASSPTGDEQFF
NA	NA	TRBV5-1	CASSKSYEQYF
TRBJ1-2	NA	TRBV27	CASSANRGKVFYGYTF
TRBJ2-7	few	TRBV5-1	CASTVSGRASYEQYF
TRBJ1-3	NA	TRBV9	CASSVAPTETSGNTIYF
TRBJ1-4	NA	TRBV2	CASSVRVNEKLFF
TRBJ2-2	NA	TRBV5-6	CASSRVGQGANTGELFF
TRBJ1-4	NA	TRBV5-4	CASSLGGQNEKLFF
TRBJ2-5	NA	TRBV27	CASSNRGGQETQYF
TRBJ2-7	NA	TRBV29-1	CSVRKLWEQYF
TRBJ1-1	NA	TRBV5-6	CASSLRGGDTEAFF
TRBJ2-2	NA	TRBV6-5	CASREDGELFF
TRBJ1-3	few	TRBV6-1	CASSEYNSGNTIYF
TRBJ2-3	few	TRBV11-3	CASSLEWGVGTDTQYF
TRBJ1-1	NA	TRBV10-3	CAISEGDRYTEAFF
TRBJ1-2	once	TRBV29-1	CSVGRERWDGYTF
TRBJ1-5	NA	TRBV15	CATSRDPPGADSNQPQHF
TRBJ2-7	NA	TRBV7-6	CASSQGAGGYEQYF
TRBJ1-2	NA	TRBV13	CASSSQGGRPPYGYTF
TRBJ1-1	few	TRBV10-2	CASSDTAMNTEAFF
NA	NA	TRBV19	CASSIVPASYEQYF
TRBJ2-2	NA	TRBV10-2	CASSERPGAGGELFF
TRBJ1-4	few	TRBV11-2	CASSLASNEKLFF
TRBJ1-1	once	TRBV7-2	CASSQHTEAFF
TRBJ2-3	NA	TRBV6-5	CASSYAGSPTDTQYF
TRBJ2-5	NA	TRBV11-3	CASSFTGAWETQYF
TRBJ2-1	NA	TRBV12-5	CASGLPPRLGQGSSYNEQFF
TRBJ2-5	NA	TRBV11-3	CASSLLGAGDNQETQYF
TRBJ1-2	NA	TRBV6-4	CASRDSLYANYGYTF
TRBJ2-7	NA	TRBV5-6	CASTLNRAGGYEQYF
TRBJ1-1	NA	TRBV19	CASSIQQGWTEAFF
TRBJ1-2	NA	TRBV5-4	CASSQVDGGGYTF
TRBJ1-2	NA	TRBV4-2	CASSQDRYVNYGYTF
TRBJ2-2	once	TRBV9	CASSVATAGGSTGELFF
TRBJ2-2	once	TRBV6-5	CASSRDSGDTGELFF
TRBJ1-2	NA	TRBV5-4	CASSSLGTGSGYTF
TRBJ1-5	NA	TRBV6-6	CASSSTGGGQPQHF
TRBJ1-2	NA	TRBV19	CASSIFGLYGYTF
TRBJ2-7	NA	TRBV5-1	CASSLVGDSYEQYF
TRBJ2-3	NA	TRBV5-1	CASSRLDSSTDTQYF
TRBJ2-1	few	TRBV19	CASLSGGAYNEQFF
TRBJ2-7	few	TRBV19	CASRTGTTPWFFYEQYF
TRBJ2-2	NA	TRBV7-2	CASSPKLAGVTGELFF
TRBJ2-7	few	TRBV10-1	CASSGFSEQYF
TRBJ2-2	NA	TRBV6-5	CASAGGNTGELFF
TRBJ2-2	NA	TRBV2	CASSDRQGAVTGELFF
TRBJ2-3	NA	TRBV2	CASLTEYTDTQYF
TRBJ1-3	NA	TRBV7-2	CASSFSRRSSGNTIYF
TRBJ2-7	once	TRBV4-1	CASSQERSSYTEQYF
TRBJ1-6	NA	TRBV5-4	CASSLSQANSPLHF
TRBJ2-2	once	TRBV7-9	CASSSRTSTGGELFF